The clone carrying this T cell receptor beta chain showed up many times. Peripheral blood was collected from the related graft donor on the marrow donation day. This record comes from a study of T cells after posttransplantation cyclophosphamide. Some clones are missing from TCRdb's copy, which holds only in-frame ones; the method was immunoSEQ multiplex PCR. The sample contains about 34,000 clones, none of them singletons. Sequencing used PBMCs. The TCR originated in a woman aged 50 to 65 in good health and a related stem cell transplant donor.

In nucleotides, the CDR3 is TGTGCCAGTAGTAGGGCTAGCGGGATAGGCACCGGGGAGCTGTTTTTT. Amino acids: CASSRASGIGTGELFF. The V call is TRBV19, the J call TRBJ2-2; 9 nucleotides align to TRBD2. CDR3 length: 16 residues. CDR1 is LNHDA and CDR2 is SQIVND in the germline V gene (reference sequence). Trimming took 4 bases from V and 4 from J; bases not matched to a gene: 7. Looking up the rest from reference TRBV19 and TRBJ2-2 gives the full variable domain: DGGITQSPKYLFRKEGQNVTLSCEQNLNHDAMYWYRQDPGQGLRLIYYSQIVNDFQKGDIAEGYSVSREKKESFPLTVTSAQKNPTAFYLCASSRASGIGTGELFFGEGSRLTVL.